These 31 T cell receptor beta chains were sequenced from one sample in a study of T-cell memory formation after mild COVID-19 (dated by TCRdb to the early 2020s). Receptor libraries were prepared by 5' RACE. The reads were generated on an Illumina NovaSeq 6000. Clones were called with MiXCR by TCRdb after fastp trimmed the public reads at Q25, and only in-frame beta chains were retained. Every entry covers one CDR3 protein and lists the most common genes and DNA from its rows. For this sample there are roughly 86,000 distinct CDR3 sequences; about 13% appear just once. About 29% of the sample is taken by the ten largest. Sequencing was carried out using PBMCs or a T cell subset sorted from them (not recorded which). These receptors were taken from an adult woman who had mild COVID-19 (a few samples of this study predate the infection). The sample titles of this study are shuffled in the database, so cell type and time point are left out; the donor was told from shared clones.

This clonotype was counted ten times or more. The chain recombines TRBV4-1 with TRBJ2-7, with TRBD2 matching 8 bases. The CDR3 is 16 amino acids. V lost 1 base, J lost 0 bases, and 5 bases stayed unmatched. Germline V gives CDR1 MGHRA, CDR2 YSYEKL. As DNA, the CDR3 is TGCGCCAGCAGCCAAGGGGCGGGAGGTGACTCCTACGAGCAGTACTTC. Translating gives CASSQGAGGDSYEQYF.

The J gene is TRBJ2-7, the V gene TRBV9; D unclear. This CDR3 comprises 14 residues. Germline V gene data show CDR1 as SGDLS and CDR2 as YYNGEE. Trimming left V 0 bases short and J 6 bases short, with 13 bases between. The CDR3 sequence is CASSVESASSEQYF. CDR3 sequence (DNA): TGTGCCAGCAGCGTAGAAAGCGCGTCCAGCGAGCAGTACTTC.

V gene TRBV24-1 combines with J gene TRBJ2-5; D is unclear. V dropped 9 bases and J dropped 2 bases, with 9 bases sitting between them. Germline V CDR1 and CDR2: KGHDR, SFDVKD. There are 12 residues in the CDR3. CDR3 nucleotide sequence: TGTGCCACCTCGGACGTTCAAGAGACCCAGTACTTC. It translates to CATSDVQETQYF.

The chain carries TRBV4-1 and TRBJ2-7; possibly TRBD1 for D (6 bases). V gave up 1 base and J gave up 0 bases, with 10 bases separating them. There are 15 residues in the CDR3. Looked up from germline, CDR1 is MGHRA and CDR2 is YSYEKL. For the CDR3, the DNA is TGCGCCAGCAGCCAAGCCGACAGGAGCTCCTACGAGCAGTACTTC. This sequence encodes CASSQADRSSYEQYF.

This clonotype came up a few times. The V gene is TRBV19, the J gene TRBJ1-5; 8 bases align to TRBD1. Trimming cost V 4 bases and J 6 bases; bases outside gene matches: 5. The CDR3 has 14 amino acids. Germline V gives CDR1 LNHDA, CDR2 SQIVND (reference sequence). CDR3 in amino acids: CASSTQGAFQPQHF. In nucleotides, the CDR3 is TGTGCCAGTAGTACGCAGGGGGCCTTTCAGCCCCAGCATTTT.

The chain employs TRBV20-1 and TRBJ2-5; possible D gene TRBD2, 5 bases. The CDR3 extends over 14 amino acids. The germline V gene encodes CDR1 DFQATT and CDR2 SNEGSKA (reference sequence). The V gene lost 1 base and the J gene lost 2 bases, with 11 bases spanning the gap. CDR3 bases: TGCAGTGCTAGAGTACTAGAATTGCAAGAGACCCAGTACTTC. This translates into CSARVLELQETQYF.

J is TRBJ2-7 and V is TRBV7-6; D not resolved. The ends were cut back, 4 bases at V and 7 bases at J, with 11 bases in the middle. The CDR3 spans 12 residues. From germline, CDR1 is SGHVS and CDR2 FNYEAQ. The CDR3 DNA reads TGTGCCAGCAGCTCGGTCCTTCGGGAGCAGTACTTC. Amino acid sequence: CASSSVLREQYF.

This clonotype was counted a single time. This chain uses TRBV12-3 or TRBV12-4 with TRBJ1-1; 8 bases align to TRBD1. Trimming cost V 3 bases and J 3 bases; bases outside gene matches: 12. This CDR3 spans 17 amino acids. The DNA for the CDR3 is TGTGCCAGCAGTTTCTGGGCAGGGGGCATTGAGGACACTGAAGCTTTCTTT. It is translated as CASSFWAGGIEDTEAFF.

The chain carries TRBV24-1 and TRBJ2-1; unclear D gene. Between the trimmed V and J ends, which lost 5 bases and 5 bases, there was a span of 6 bases. The CDR3 runs 12 residues. CDR1 and CDR2 (germline): KGHDR, SFDVKD. DNA of the CDR3: TGTGCCACCAGTGTGTGGAACAATGAGCAGTTCTTC. Translation gives CATSVWNNEQFF.

This clonotype turned up a few times. This rearrangement joins TRBV5-1 to TRBJ2-7; D is possibly TRBD1 (6 bases). V was pared by 5 bases and J by 2 bases, with 23 bases between. Germline CDR1 and CDR2: SGHRS and YFSETQ. CDR3 length: 17 amino acids. The CDR3 loop reads CASSKSFQGRNPYEQYF. In DNA form, the CDR3 reads TGCGCCAGCAGTAAGTCGTTCCAGGGGAGAAATCCCTACGAGCAGTACTTC.

This clonotype has only a few counts. V usage is TRBV4-1 and J usage is TRBJ1-5; TRBD1 aligns across 10 bases. CDR3 length equals 19 residues. Germline V gene data show CDR1 as MGHRA and CDR2 as YSYEKL. V dropped 0 bases and J dropped 2; count of bases not matched to a gene: 10. Here the CDR3 reads CASSQESPTGGGGNQPQHF. The DNA of the CDR3 is TGCGCCAGCAGCCAAGAGTCCCCGACAGGGGGCGGCGGCAATCAGCCCCAGCATTTT.

This clonotype was observed at least ten times. This rearrangement joins TRBV3-1 to TRBJ2-5; D is possibly TRBD2 (6 bases). CDR1 is LGHDT and CDR2 is YNNKEL in the germline V gene (reference sequence). V shed 5 bases and J shed 2 bases, with 18 bases lying between them. The CDR3 runs 16 residues. The CDR3 DNA sequence: TGTGCCAGCAGCGCGAAGTGGCGGGGCCGACAAGAGACCCAGTACTTC. This sequence encodes CASSAKWRGRQETQYF.

The rearrangement uses TRBV4-1 and TRBJ1-1; D gene uncertain. This CDR3 contains 15 residues. Deletions cut 0 bases from V and 6 bases from J, with 14 bases between. In germline, CDR1 is MGHRA, CDR2 YSYEKL. DNA of the CDR3: TGCGCCAGCAGCCAAGAGGGATCGGGTCTAGCTGAAGCTTTCTTT. This codes for CASSQEGSGLAEAFF.

This clonotype was detected ten times or more. V usage is TRBV27 and J usage is TRBJ2-5; TRBD2 matches at 7 bases. V dropped 10 bases and J dropped 3; count of bases not matched to a gene: 14. This CDR3 has 15 amino acids. Germline loops: CDR1 MNHEY, CDR2 SMNVEV (reference sequence). The CDR3: CATKKVAGLEETQYF. CDR3 bases: TGTGCCACCAAAAAAGTGGCAGGACTAGAAGAGACCCAGTACTTC.

The chain uses TRBV27 and TRBJ2-5; D could derive from TRBD1 or TRBD2 (5 bases each). Deletions cut 3 bases from V and 4 bases from J, with 9 bases between. Per the germline V gene, CDR1 is MNHEY and CDR2 is SMNVEV (reference sequence). The CDR3 extends over 13 amino acids. The CDR3, as DNA: TGTGCCAGCAGTTTGGGGGTGGGAGAGACCCAGTACTTC. This gives the protein CASSLGVGETQYF.

The gene calls are TRBV6-2 or TRBV6-3 and TRBJ2-5, with D unresolved. CDR3 length: 12 residues. Trimming cost V 6 bases and J 4 bases, with 9 bases left between them. Germline V lookup: CDR1 MNHEY, CDR2 SVGEGT. CDR3 DNA sequence: TGTGCCAGCAGCGAAGGCGGAGAGACCCAGTACTTC. Translation gives CASSEGGETQYF.

The chain joins TRBV4-2 to TRBJ2-7; no reliable D call. This CDR3 has 16 residues. Germline loops: CDR1 LGHNA, CDR2 YNFKEQ. V was clipped by 0 bases and J by 2 bases, with 14 bases between them. CDR3 residues: CASSQDLSSATYEQYF. The CDR3 DNA is TGTGCCAGCAGCCAAGATCTTTCCAGCGCGACCTACGAGCAGTACTTC.

CDR3 bases: TGTGCCAGCAGCCACATTGGGACTGGGGCCAACGTCCTGACTTTC. Translation gives CASSHIGTGANVLTF. The chain employs TRBV12-3 or TRBV12-4 and TRBJ2-6; D is ambiguous. The CDR3 covers 15 residues. V lost 6 bases, J lost 2 bases, and 11 bases lay in between.

The CDR3 DNA reads TGTGCCAGCAGCTTAGCGTGGAATGAGCAGTTCTTC. Its translation is CASSLAWNEQFF. The genes are TRBV7-9 and TRBJ2-1; D not certain. V shed 0 bases and J shed 7 bases, with 4 bases lying between them. The CDR3 sequence is 12 residues long. The germline gives CDR1 SEHNR, CDR2 FQNEAQ (reference sequence).

This clonotype was seen a single time. This chain uses TRBV27 with TRBJ2-3; 7 bases fit TRBD1. This CDR3 is built from 15 residues. V shed 3 bases, J shed 4 bases, and the junction held 7 bases outside the gene matches. In germline, CDR1 is MNHEY, CDR2 SMNVEV (reference sequence). This CDR3 is CASSLATGPADTQYF. DNA for the CDR3: TGTGCCAGCAGTTTGGCGACAGGGCCGGCAGATACGCAGTATTTT.

Only a few counts were recorded for this clonotype. The chain carries TRBV6-5 and TRBJ1-1, with a tentative D call TRBD1 (5 bases). Trimming cost V 0 bases and J 3 bases, with 8 bases left between them. Germline CDR1 and CDR2: MNHEY and SVGAGI. The CDR3 extends over 14 amino acids. The CDR3 nucleotides read TGTGCCAGCAGTTACTCGGGGGGTTACACTGAAGCTTTCTTT. This translates into CASSYSGGYTEAFF.

The table lists this clonotype with a few counts. The chain combines TRBV5-5 with TRBJ2-7; D is perhaps TRBD2 (5 bases). The CDR3 consists of 14 residues. Germline loops: CDR1 SGHKS, CDR2 YYEKEE (reference sequence). V was shortened by 4 bases and J by 1 base, with 12 bases between the two germline ends. CDR3 protein: CASSLTLASYEQYF. CDR3 bases: TGTGCCAGCAGCCTTACCCTAGCTTCCTACGAGCAGTACTTC.

V and J are TRBV6-2 or TRBV6-3 and TRBJ2-1; the D gene is possibly TRBD2 (5 bases). The CDR3 runs 14 residues. Deletions cut 4 bases from V and 9 bases from J, with 16 bases between. Germline-derived CDR1 and CDR2 are MNHEY and SVGEGT. This CDR3 is CASSSTWEQSEQFF. CDR3 nucleotides: TGTGCCAGCAGTTCTACCTGGGAGCAAAGTGAGCAGTTCTTC.

This clonotype showed up just a few times. The chain carries TRBV24-1 and TRBJ2-7; no clear D. CDR3 length: 14 residues. The V end lost 3 bases, the J end lost 3 bases, and 11 bases lay between the germline ends. CDR1 and CDR2 (germline): KGHDR, SFDVKD. CDR3: CATSDRQESYEQYF. The DNA for the CDR3 is TGTGCCACCAGTGATCGACAAGAAAGCTACGAGCAGTACTTC.

This clonotype was counted at least ten times. The chain couples TRBV12-3 or TRBV12-4 to TRBJ1-1; no firm D call. Trimming left V 0 bases short and J 3 bases short, with 8 bases between. The CDR3 runs 14 residues. The CDR3 reads CASSLATGHTEAFF. The CDR3 coding sequence is TGTGCCAGCAGTTTAGCGACCGGGCACACTGAAGCTTTCTTT.

The genes are TRBV29-1 and TRBJ1-5; TRBD1 matches 10 bases. The CDR3 sequence is 14 residues long. V shed 4 bases and J 6 bases; nucleotides not matched to a gene: 6. Looked up from germline, CDR1 is SQVTM and CDR2 is ANQGSEA. The CDR3 DNA sequence: TGCAGCGTTGGACAGGGGGCAGAGAGTCAGCCCCAGCATTTT. Translation gives CSVGQGAESQPQHF.

The chain recombines TRBV5-1 with TRBJ2-7; TRBD1 matches 7 bases. V trimming: 3 bases; J trimming: 3 bases; junction bases outside the gene matches: 6. The length of the CDR3 is 14 residues. Germline CDR1 and CDR2: SGHRS and YFSETQ. CDR3: CASSSSGTDYEQYF. CDR3 DNA: TGCGCCAGCAGCTCGTCCGGGACAGACTACGAGCAGTACTTC.

In its sample, this clonotype was seen a few times. V is TRBV6-5 and J is TRBJ2-5; 11 nucleotides line up with TRBD2. With 0 bases clipped from V and 9 bases from J, the junction kept 9 bases outside the gene matches. The CDR3 extends over 16 amino acids. CDR1 is MNHEY and CDR2 is SVGAGI in the germline V gene. CDR3 nucleotides: TGTGCCAGCAGTTACTCGACTAGCGGGGTCGCCATGGCCCAGTACTTC. This translates into CASSYSTSGVAMAQYF.

The chain carries TRBV24-1 and TRBJ2-3; D gene uncertain. From germline, CDR1 is KGHDR and CDR2 SFDVKD. The CDR3 contains 12 residues. Deletions cut 2 bases from V and 7 bases from J, with 6 bases between. CDR3 protein: CATSDWPNTQYF. DNA of the CDR3: TGTGCCACCAGTGATTGGCCTAATACGCAGTATTTT.

The genes are TRBV4-1 and TRBJ2-2; D remains ambiguous. V lost 0 bases to trimming and J lost 6 bases, with 11 bases between them. Germline V CDR1 and CDR2: MGHRA, YSYEKL. This CDR3 is built from 15 residues. Here the CDR3 DNA reads TGCGCCAGCAGCCAAGACTCATCCCTCGCCGGGGAGCTGTTTTTT. Translating it yields CASSQDSSLAGELFF.

This rearrangement joins TRBV20-1 to TRBJ2-2; 9 bases map to TRBD2. The V gene end was trimmed by 1 base and the J gene end by 3 bases; junction bases not matched to a gene: 9. This CDR3 has 17 residues. Germline CDR1 reads DFQATT; CDR2 reads SNEGSKA (reference sequence). Here the CDR3 reads CSARANLAGGYTGELFF. The DNA of the CDR3 is TGCAGTGCTAGAGCGAATCTTGCGGGAGGGTACACCGGGGAGCTGTTTTTT.